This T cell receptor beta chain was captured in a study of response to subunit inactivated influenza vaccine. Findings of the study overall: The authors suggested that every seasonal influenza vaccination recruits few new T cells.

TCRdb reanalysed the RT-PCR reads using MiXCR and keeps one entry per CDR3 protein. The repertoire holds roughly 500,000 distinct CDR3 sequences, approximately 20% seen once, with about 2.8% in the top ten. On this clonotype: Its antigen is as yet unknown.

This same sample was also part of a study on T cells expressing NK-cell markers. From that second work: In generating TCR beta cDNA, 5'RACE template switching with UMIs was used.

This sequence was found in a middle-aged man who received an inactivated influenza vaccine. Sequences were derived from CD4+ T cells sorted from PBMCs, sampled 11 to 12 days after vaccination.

The chain's CDR3 is CASSRKQTEQFF. DNA for the CDR3: TGTGCCAGCAGCCGAAAGCAGACCGAGCAGTTCTTC. The chain uses TRBV7-2 and TRBJ2-1, with unresolved D. V dropped 5 bases and J dropped 10 bases, with 12 bases sitting between them. The CDR3 length is 12 residues. CDR1 is SGHTA and CDR2 is FQGNSA in the germline V gene.